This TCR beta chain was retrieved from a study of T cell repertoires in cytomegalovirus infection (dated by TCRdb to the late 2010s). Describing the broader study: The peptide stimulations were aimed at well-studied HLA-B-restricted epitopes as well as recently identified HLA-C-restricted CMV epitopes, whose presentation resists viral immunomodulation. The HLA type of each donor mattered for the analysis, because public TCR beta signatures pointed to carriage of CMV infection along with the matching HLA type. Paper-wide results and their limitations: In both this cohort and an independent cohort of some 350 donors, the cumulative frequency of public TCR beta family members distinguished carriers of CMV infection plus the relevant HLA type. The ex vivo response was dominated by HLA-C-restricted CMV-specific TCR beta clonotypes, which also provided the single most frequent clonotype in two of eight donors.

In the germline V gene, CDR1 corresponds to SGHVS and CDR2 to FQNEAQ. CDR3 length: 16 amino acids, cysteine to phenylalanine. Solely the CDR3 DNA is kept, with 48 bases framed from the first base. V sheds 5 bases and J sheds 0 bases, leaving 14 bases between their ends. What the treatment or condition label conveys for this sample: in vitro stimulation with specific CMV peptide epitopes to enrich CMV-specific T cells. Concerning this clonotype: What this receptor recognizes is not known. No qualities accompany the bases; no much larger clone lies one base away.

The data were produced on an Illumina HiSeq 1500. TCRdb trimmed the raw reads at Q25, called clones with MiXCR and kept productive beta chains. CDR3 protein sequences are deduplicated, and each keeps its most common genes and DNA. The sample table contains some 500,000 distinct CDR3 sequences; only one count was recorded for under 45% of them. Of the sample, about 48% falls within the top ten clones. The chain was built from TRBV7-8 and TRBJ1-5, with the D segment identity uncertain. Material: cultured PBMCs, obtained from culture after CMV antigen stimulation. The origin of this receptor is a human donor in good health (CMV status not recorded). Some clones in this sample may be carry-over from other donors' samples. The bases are TGTGCCAGCAGCCTCGGCCGTGGTTATAGCAATCAGCCCCAGCATTTT. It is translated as CASSLGRGYSNQPQHF.